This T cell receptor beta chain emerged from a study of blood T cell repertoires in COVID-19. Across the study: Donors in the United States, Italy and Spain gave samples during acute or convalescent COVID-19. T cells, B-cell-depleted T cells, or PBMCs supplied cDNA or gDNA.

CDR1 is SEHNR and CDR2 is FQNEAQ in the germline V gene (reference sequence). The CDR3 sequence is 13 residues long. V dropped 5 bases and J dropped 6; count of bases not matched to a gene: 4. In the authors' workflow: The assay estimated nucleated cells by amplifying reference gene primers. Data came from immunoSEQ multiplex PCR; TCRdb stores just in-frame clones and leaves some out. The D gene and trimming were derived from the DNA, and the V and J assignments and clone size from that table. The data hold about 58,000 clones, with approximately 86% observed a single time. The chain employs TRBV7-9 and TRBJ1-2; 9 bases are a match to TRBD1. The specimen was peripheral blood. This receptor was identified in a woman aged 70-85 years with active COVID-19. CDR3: CASSPRTGDGYTF. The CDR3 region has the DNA TGTGCCAGCAGCCCTAGGACAGGGGATGGCTACACCTTC.